The rows below give T cell receptor beta chains drawn from one sample of a study of tumor-infiltrating lymphocytes in oesophageal squamous cell carcinoma. TCRdb passed the PCR reads through MiXCR, listing each CDR3 protein once. Of some 14,000 distinct CDR3 sequences listed, roughly half were seen once; the top ten hold 9% to 14%. The sequencing input was blood. The receptor source for this set is a female donor with esophageal squamous cell carcinoma. Each CDR3 is given with its conserved first and last residue. D genes are given only for firm matches. Some rows mark clone size as missing; the rest say once, few, many or name a class of expanded clone.

>.|.|TRBV6-4|TRBJ2-7
TGTGCCAGCAGTCAACCGGACCACTCCAACGAGCAGTACTTC
CASSQPDHSNEQYF
>.|few|TRBV15|TRBJ1-2
TGTGCCACCAGCAGTCAGGGACGGGACTATGGCTACACCTTC
CATSSQGRDYGYTF
>.|large|TRBV7-3|TRBJ1-3
TGTGCCAGCATCAGAGTGACGGGACTTACGAACTCTGGAAACACCATATATTTT
CASIRVTGLTNSGNTIYF
>.|many|TRBV15|TRBJ1-1
TGTGCCACCAGCAGAGATACCCAGGGAAACACTGAAGCTTTCTTT
CATSRDTQGNTEAFF
>TRBD1|.|TRBV6-1|TRBJ2-5
TGTGCCAGCAGCCGGGACAGGGTAGAGACCCAGTACTTC
CASSRDRVETQYF
>.|many|TRBV5-1|TRBJ1-1
TGCGCCAGCAGCGAACCGGGTGGGTCTGAAGCTTTCTTT
CASSEPGGSEAFF
>.|.|TRBV7-6|TRBJ2-5
TGTGCCAGCAGCCCTTATCAAGAGACCCAGTACTTC
CASSPYQETQYF
>.|.|TRBV12-3/TRBV12-4|TRBJ2-5
TGTGCCAGCAGTCACCCTTCAGGGACCCAGTACTTC
CASSHPSGTQYF
>.|.|TRBV5-1|TRBJ2-1
TGCGCCAGCAGCTTTAGTACAGGGAGTTTAAATGAGCAGTTCTTC
CASSFSTGSLNEQFF
>TRBD1|once|TRBV12-3/TRBV12-4|TRBJ2-7
TGTGCCAGCAGCTCCGGGACAGTCTCCTACGAGCAGTACTTC
CASSSGTVSYEQYF
>.|.|TRBV5-1|TRBJ2-1
TGCGCCAGCAGCTCACAGTCCAAGTCCAATGAGCAGTTCTTC
CASSSQSKSNEQFF
>.|medium-sized|TRBV6-1|TRBJ2-7
TGTGCCACCAGCCTACGGGGCGACGAGCAGTACTTC
CATSLRGDEQYF
>.|once|TRBV11-3|TRBJ1-1
TGTGCCAGCAGTCCTCCAGGCGGTGAAGCTTTCTTT
CASSPPGGEAFF
>TRBD2|medium-sized|TRBV24-1|TRBJ2-1
TGTGCCACCAGTGACTCCGGGACTAGCGGGGGCCTGGGGTATGAGCAGTTCTTC
CATSDSGTSGGLGYEQFF
>.|.|TRBV7-2|TRBJ1-1
TGTGCCAGAAGCTTAAGTCCTAGTCCTTACAATGAGCAGTTCTTT
CARSLSPSPYNEQFF
>.|.|TRBV7-2|TRBJ2-5
TGTGCCAGCAGCTTTTTTGGGGAAGAGACCCAGTACTTC
CASSFFGEETQYF
>TRBD2|.|TRBV11-3|TRBJ2-5
TGTGCCAGCAGCTTAGATGGGACTAGTGGCTACAATGAGCAGTACTTC
CASSLDGTSGYNEQYF
>.|.|TRBV7-9|TRBJ2-4
TGTGCCAGCAGCTTAATGGGGGACAAAAACATTCAGTACTTC
CASSLMGDKNIQYF
>TRBD2|.|TRBV7-6|TRBJ2-3
TGTGCCAGCAGCTTAGTGCTAGCGGGAGCCGATACGCAGTATTTT
CASSLVLAGADTQYF
>TRBD1|.|TRBV6-5|TRBJ2-5
TGTGCCAGCAGTGAAAACAGGGGCGTTCAAGAGACCCAGTACTTC
CASSENRGVQETQYF
>.|.|TRBV11-2|TRBJ2-3
TGTGCCAGCAGCCCCGGAGGAGAGGGGTTGGGAGATACGCAGTATTTT
CASSPGGEGLGDTQYF
>TRBD2|.|TRBV12-5|TRBJ2-7
TGTGCTAGTGGTTTGGACAACAGGGGGCCGGGACTAGCGGGAGTCAACTACGAGCAGTACTTC
CASGLDNRGPGLAGVNYEQYF
>TRBD1|.|TRBV7-8|TRBJ1-2
TGTGCCAGCAGCCCGGGACAGCCCTTCTATGGCTACACCTTC
CASSPGQPFYGYTF
>.|medium-sized|TRBV6-6|TRBJ2-1
TGTGCCAGCAGTTACCACCCGAGCTCCTACAATGAGCAGTTCTTC
CASSYHPSSYNEQFF
>TRBD2|.|TRBV7-6|TRBJ2-7
TGTGCCAGCAGCCCCGGACTAGCGGACAAATACAATGAGCAGTACTTC
CASSPGLADKYNEQYF
>.|few|TRBV7-6|TRBJ2-1
TGTGCCAGCAGCCATAGGGGGAGGGCCAATGAGCAGTTCTTC
CASSHRGRANEQFF
>.|.|TRBV7-2|TRBJ2-5
TGTGCCAGCAGCTTAGGCCACCCAGAGACCCAGTACTTC
CASSLGHPETQYF
>.|medium-sized|TRBV7-7|TRBJ1-1
TGTGCTAGCAGCCCAGGGTTGGACACTGAAGCTTTCTTT
CASSPGLDTEAFF
>.|.|TRBV12-3/TRBV12-4|TRBJ1-1
TGTGCCAGCAGTTACCCTGAAGCTTTCTTT
CASSYPEAFF
>TRBD2|medium-sized|TRBV11-3|TRBJ2-5
TGTGCCAGCAGCCTGGGACTACCTTTCGGGGAGGGAGAGACCCAGTACTTC
CASSLGLPFGEGETQYF
>.|.|TRBV6-6|TRBJ2-7
TGTGCCAGCAGATCCGGTCGGCAGGGGAGGAACGAGCAGTACTTC
CASRSGRQGRNEQYF
>TRBD2|.|TRBV11-2|TRBJ2-5
TGTGCCAGCAGCTGGGGGACTAGCGGAGACGAAGAGACCCAGTACTTC
CASSWGTSGDEETQYF
>.|many|TRBV5-1|TRBJ2-1
TGCGCCAGCAGCTTGGAAGGGCAGCACTACAATGAGCAGTTCTTC
CASSLEGQHYNEQFF
>.|.|TRBV11-3|TRBJ2-1
TGTGCCAGCAGCTTGGGACGGGGTACCTACAATGAGCAGTTCTTC
CASSLGRGTYNEQFF
>TRBD2|many|TRBV5-1|TRBJ2-1
TGCGCCAGCAGCACGGGACTAGCGGGGGGGGGGTACAATGAGCAGTTCTTC
CASSTGLAGGGYNEQFF
>TRBD1|.|TRBV7-6|TRBJ2-5
TGTGTCACAGGGGTTCAAGAGACCCAGTACTTC
CVTGVQETQYF
>TRBD2|.|TRBV27|TRBJ2-1
TGTGCCAGTCGAACTAGCGGGACCTACGAGCAGTTCTTC
CASRTSGTYEQFF
>TRBD1|.|TRBV12-3/TRBV12-4|TRBJ2-4
TGTGCCAGCAGCCGACAGGGGAAGAACACCGGGGAGCTGTACTTC
CASSRQGKNTGELYF
>TRBD2|.|TRBV5-1|TRBJ2-5
TGCGCCAGCAGCGTGGGACTATCGGGGTCCTTTCAAGAGACCCAGTACTTC
CASSVGLSGSFQETQYF
>.|.|TRBV7-9|TRBJ1-2
TGTGCCAGCAGCTTAGGGGGTCTGGCGGGGGCGCGTGGCTACACCTTC
CASSLGGLAGARGYTF
>TRBD2|.|TRBV7-2|TRBJ2-1
TGTGCCAGCAGCTTAGCGACGGGAGGGCCACACAATGAGCAGTTCTTC
CASSLATGGPHNEQFF
>.|.|TRBV7-2|TRBJ1-1
TGTGCCAGCAGCTACCAGTTCCAGGCCGCCACTGAAGCTTTCTTT
CASSYQFQAATEAFF
>TRBD1|once|TRBV6-2/TRBV6-3|TRBJ2-5
TGTGCCAGCAGCCTCGGGACAGGGCTTAATGACCAGTACTTC
CASSLGTGLNDQYF
>.|.|TRBV7-9|TRBJ1-4
TGTGCCAGCAGCTCAGACAGAAATAATGAAAAACTGTTTTTT
CASSSDRNNEKLFF
>.|.|TRBV7-6|TRBJ2-1
TGTGCCAGCAGCCTCCCCTCGGGAGAGTACAATGAGCAGTTCTTC
CASSLPSGEYNEQFF
>TRBD2|.|TRBV6-1|TRBJ2-3
TGTGCCAGCAGTGAAGCTCTAGCGGGAGGGGTAACGCAGTATTTT
CASSEALAGGVTQYF
>TRBD2|many|TRBV5-1|TRBJ2-5
TGCGCCAGCAGCTTTGGGGGAGGGCTGGGAGAGACCCAGTACTTC
CASSFGGGLGETQYF
>TRBD2|medium-sized|TRBV28|TRBJ2-7
TGTGCCAGCAGGATTAGCGGGAGAAGCTACGAGCAGTACTTC
CASRISGRSYEQYF
>TRBD1|.|TRBV7-6|TRBJ2-7
TGTGCCAGCAGCCGATGGACAGGGACCTACGAGCAGTACTTC
CASSRWTGTYEQYF
>TRBD2|.|TRBV6-6|TRBJ2-3
TGTGCCAGCACCCCGAGACTAGCGGGAGGGCCCGCTAGCACAGATACGCAGTATTTT
CASTPRLAGGPASTDTQYF